One and the same sample provided the 5 T cell receptor beta chains below, sequenced in a study of blood T cell repertoires in COVID-19. TCRdb keeps only in-frame clones here, not all; method: immunoSEQ multiplex PCR. The table shows approximately 350,000 clones, with about 90% occurring only once. The sequenced material came from peripheral blood. All receptors derive from a man aged 40-55 years with acute or convalescent COVID-19.

The CDR3 is CASSLAVGQNSPLHF. The CDR3 nucleotides read TGTGCCAGCAGCTTGGCCGTGGGGCAAAATTCACCCCTCCACTTT. V and J are TRBV5-4 and TRBJ1-6, with D possibly TRBD1 on 5 matching bases. From germline, CDR1 is SGHNT and CDR2 YYREEE (reference sequence). This CDR3 comprises 15 residues. V gave up 0 bases and J gave up 7 bases, with 11 bases separating them.

The chain joins TRBV10-3 to TRBJ1-1; D possibly corresponds to TRBD1 (6 bases). The CDR3 is 15 amino acids. The V gene's germline CDR1 is ENHRY and CDR2 SYGVKD. V was trimmed by 7 bases and J by 0 bases, leaving 15 bases between them. The CDR3 nucleotides are TGTGCCATCACTGAAGCGACAGGAATGAACACTGAAGCTTTCTTT. Its protein is CAITEATGMNTEAFF.

The rearrangement uses TRBV5-1 and TRBJ2-1; 9 nucleotides agree with TRBD1. Germline assignment: CDR1 SGHRS and CDR2 YFSETQ. With V trimmed by 1 base and J by 5 bases, 1 base remained unmatched. The CDR3 has 14 amino acids. The CDR3 coding sequence is TGCGCCAGCAGCTTGACAGGGGGCAACAATGAGCAGTTCTTC. Amino acids: CASSLTGGNNEQFF.

The rearrangement joins TRBV19 to TRBJ1-2, with a weak D call TRBD1 (6 bases). The CDR3 runs to 13 residues. With 6 bases removed from V and 5 bases from J, the gap between germline ends came to 13 bases. CDR1 is LNHDA, CDR2 SQIVND, per germline (reference sequence). CDR3 coding DNA: TGTGCCAGTAGCATAAGAGGACAGTATGGCTACACCTTC. This gives the protein CASSIRGQYGYTF. The whole variable domain, filled in from reference TRBV19 and TRBJ1-2, reads DGGITQSPKYLFRKEGQNVTLSCEQNLNHDAMYWYRQDPGQGLRLIYYSQIVNDFQKGDIAEGYSVSREKKESFPLTVTSAQKNPTAFYLCASSIRGQYGYTFGSGTRLTVV.

The chain recombines TRBV5-4 with TRBJ2-2, with 8 nucleotides matching TRBD1. Unmatched junction bases numbered 11, after V lost 3 bases and J lost 4 bases. This CDR3 is built from 17 residues. Germline CDR1 SGHNT, CDR2 YYREEE (reference sequence). The CDR3 nucleotides read TGTGCCAGCAGCTCACCCTCCCGGACAGGGCTCACCGGGGAGCTGTTTTTT. Its protein product is CASSSPSRTGLTGELFF.